The 18 T cell receptor beta chains presented below share a single source sample, sequenced in a study of blood T cell repertoires in COVID-19. Assay used: immunoSEQ multiplex PCR; TCRdb lists only in-frame clones, some missing. In the table there are 120,000 to 150,000 clones, 75% to 90% of which are singletons. The sample comprised peripheral blood. Source of these receptors: a woman of 80 years or more with acute or convalescent COVID-19.

Here the CDR3 DNA reads TGTGCCAGCAGCGCAGGGGGGTCCTACAATGAGCAGTTCTTC. The encoded protein is CASSAGGSYNEQFF. The V and J genes are TRBV6-5 and TRBJ2-1; TRBD1 is a possible D gene (7 bases). The CDR3 loop spans 14 amino acids. Germline V lookup: CDR1 MNHEY, CDR2 SVGAGI. V gave up 6 bases and J gave up 1 base, with 10 bases separating them.

The chain is built from TRBV5-1 and TRBJ2-3; D may be TRBD1 (6 bases). CDR1 is SGHRS, CDR2 YFSETQ, per germline. Deletions cut 0 bases from V and 6 bases from J, with 8 bases between. CDR3 size: 13 residues. CDR3 in amino acids: CASSLVQGDTQYF. In DNA, the CDR3 is TGCGCCAGCAGCTTGGTCCAGGGGGATACGCAGTATTTT.

V gene TRBV27 combines with J gene TRBJ1-6; D not certain. This CDR3 spans 15 amino acids. Trimming took off 0 bases at V and 4 bases at J, with 7 bases between the two ends. Looked up from germline, CDR1 is MNHEY and CDR2 is SMNVEV (reference sequence). The CDR3 bases are TGTGCCAGCAGTTTATCGTGGCAGTATAATTCACCCCTCCACTTT. Translation: CASSLSWQYNSPLHF.

This clone appeared a single time. DNA of the CDR3: TGTGCCAGCAGCCTAGGACAGGGGTTCCGTCAGCCCCAGCATTTT. Protein product: CASSLGQGFRQPQHF. The V gene is TRBV28, the J gene TRBJ1-5; TRBD1 matches 9 bases. The CDR3 covers 15 residues. Germline V gene data show CDR1 as MDHEN and CDR2 as SYDVKM. V shed 6 bases, J shed 6 bases, and the junction held 9 bases outside the gene matches.

This sequence joins TRBV5-4 and TRBJ1-2, with D unresolved. CDR1 and CDR2 from the germline V gene are SGHNT and YYREEE (reference sequence). The CDR3 is made up of 14 amino acids. Trimming removed 0 bases from V and 6 bases from J, with 12 bases in between. The CDR3 coding sequence is TGTGCCAGCAGCTTGGACGCGCCACTTGATGGCTACACCTTC. This gives the protein CASSLDAPLDGYTF. The full variable domain, with the rest looked up from reference TRBV5-4 and TRBJ1-2, is ETGVTQSPTHLIKTRGQQVTLRCSSQSGHNTVSWYQQALGQGPQFIFQYYREEENGRGNFPPRFSGLQFPNYSSELNVNALELDDSALYLCASSLDAPLDGYTFGSGTRLTVV.

In its sample, this clone was seen a few times. The chain joins TRBV28 to TRBJ2-7; D may be TRBD1 (6 bases). V shed 6 bases and J shed 2 bases, with 17 bases lying between them. The CDR3 loop spans 15 amino acids. From germline, CDR1 is MDHEN and CDR2 SYDVKM. This CDR3 reads CASRPWTDTPYEQYF. The CDR3 region has the DNA TGTGCCAGCAGACCCTGGACAGACACCCCCTACGAGCAGTACTTC.

Points on this clone: A read error may account for a junction end that differs from germline. This chain joins TRBV6-5 and TRBJ2-3, with 8 bases lining up with TRBD1. In germline, CDR1 is MNHEY, CDR2 SVGAGI. The length of the CDR3 is 16 residues. The CDR3 DNA reads TGTGCCAGCAGTTACTCCCCGGGACAGGACACATATACGCAGTATTTT. This sequence encodes CASSYSPGQDTYTQYF.

This rearrangement joins TRBV30 to TRBJ2-2; 9 bases match TRBD1. This CDR3 is built from 13 residues. The V gene end was trimmed by 3 bases and the J gene end by 15 bases; junction bases not matched to a gene: 11. The germline gives CDR1 GTSNPN, CDR2 SVGIG (reference sequence). CDR3 sequence: CAWRRTGASPVFF. Here the CDR3 DNA reads TGTGCCTGGAGGCGGACAGGGGCTTCTCCAGTGTTTTTT.

The chain uses TRBV7-2 and TRBJ2-7; a weak D match, TRBD2 (5 bases). Trimming pared 5 bases from V and 2 bases from J, leaving 16 bases between. The CDR3 extends over 15 amino acids. The V gene's germline CDR1 is SGHTA and CDR2 FQGNSA. CDR3 DNA: TGTGCCAGCAGCCCCGCCCGGCTAGCTACCTACGAGCAGTACTTC. Protein product: CASSPARLATYEQYF.

The V and J genes are TRBV12-5 and TRBJ1-1; D uncertain. The germline gives CDR1 LGHNT, CDR2 FRNRAP. Trimming left V 1 base short and J 5 bases short, with 8 bases between. This CDR3 has 13 residues. As DNA, the CDR3 is TGTGCTAGTGGTTTGGACGGGAGGACTGAAGCTTTCTTT. Amino acid sequence: CASGLDGRTEAFF.

This clone has only one observation. This rearrangement joins TRBV7-2 to TRBJ1-3; unclear D gene. Trimming took off 1 base at V and 6 bases at J, with 10 bases between the two ends. The CDR3 extends over 14 amino acids. Looked up from germline, CDR1 is SGHTA and CDR2 is FQGNSA. The DNA of the CDR3 is TGTGCCAGCAGCTTAGGAGGCAGAGTAAACACCATATATTTT. Its protein is CASSLGGRVNTIYF.

The V gene is TRBV9, the J gene TRBJ1-6; D might be TRBD1 (5 bases). The CDR3 spans 12 residues. V was cut by 7 bases and J by 11 bases, with 13 bases left in between. Germline lookup yields CDR1 SGDLS and CDR2 YYNGEE. CDR3 protein: CASGAGRTPLHF. CDR3 nucleotide sequence: TGTGCCAGCGGGGCGGGAAGAACACCCCTCCACTTT.

J is TRBJ1-1 and V is TRBV19; D may be TRBD1 (5 bases). The germline CDR1 and CDR2 sequences are LNHDA and SQIVND (reference sequence). Trimming took 4 bases from V and 4 from J, leaving 10 bases between them. There are 13 residues in the CDR3. Here the CDR3 DNA reads TGTGCCAGTAGTAATCGGGGGATCACTGAAGCTTTCTTT. As protein: CASSNRGITEAFF.

The V gene is TRBV15, the J gene TRBJ2-2, with 8 bases fitting TRBD2. This CDR3 spans 16 amino acids. With V trimmed by 2 bases and J by 4 bases, 6 bases remained unmatched. CDR1 and CDR2 (germline): LNHNV, YYDKDF (reference sequence). The CDR3 DNA sequence: TGTGCCACCAGCAGACGCAGCGGGAGTATCACCGGGGAGCTGTTTTTT. Translated: CATSRRSGSITGELFF.

The CDR3 DNA follows: TGTGCCAGCAGTGATGAGGGTATGAACACTGAAGCTTTCTTT. This translates into CASSDEGMNTEAFF. The chain links TRBV6-1 to TRBJ1-1; the D is unclear. V shed 3 bases and J shed 0 bases, with 8 bases lying between them. CDR1 and CDR2 from the germline V gene are MNHNS and SASEGT. The CDR3 spans 14 residues.

The chain is built from TRBV7-9 and TRBJ1-1; TRBD1 matches 9 bases. The CDR3 sequence is 14 residues long. V was clipped by 4 bases and J by 4 bases; unmatched bases: 4. From germline, CDR1 is SEHNR and CDR2 FQNEAQ (reference sequence). For the CDR3, the DNA is TGTGCCAGCAGCTCGCCGACAGGGGGCACTGAAGCTTTCTTT. This codes for CASSSPTGGTEAFF.

The gene calls are TRBV24-1 and TRBJ2-7; 10 bases map to TRBD2. Trimming removed 5 bases from V and 2 bases from J; junction bases left unmatched: 5. Germline V gene lookup returns CDR1 KGHDR and CDR2 SFDVKD. The CDR3 runs to 15 residues. The CDR3 reads CATSGLAGGPYEQYF. Written as DNA, the CDR3 is TGTGCCACCAGTGGATTAGCGGGAGGCCCCTACGAGCAGTACTTC.

This chain links TRBV6-4 with TRBJ1-1; D is undetermined. This CDR3 is built from 13 residues. CDR1 MRHNA and CDR2 SNTAGT come from the germline V gene. Trimming took 6 bases from V and 0 from J, leaving 8 bases between them. CDR3 loop: CASSEEVNTEAFF. The CDR3 DNA sequence: TGTGCCAGCAGCGAGGAGGTGAACACTGAAGCTTTCTTT.